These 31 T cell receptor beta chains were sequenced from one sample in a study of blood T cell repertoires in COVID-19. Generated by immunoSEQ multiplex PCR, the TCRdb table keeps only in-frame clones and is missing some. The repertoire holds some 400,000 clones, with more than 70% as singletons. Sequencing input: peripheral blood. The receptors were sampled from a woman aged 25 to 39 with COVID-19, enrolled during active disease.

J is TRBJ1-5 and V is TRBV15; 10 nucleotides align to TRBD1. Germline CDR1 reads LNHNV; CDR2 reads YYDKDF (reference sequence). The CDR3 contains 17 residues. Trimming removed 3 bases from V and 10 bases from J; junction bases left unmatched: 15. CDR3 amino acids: CATSRQPGQGSMGPQHF. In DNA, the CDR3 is TGTGCCACCAGCAGGCAGCCGGGACAGGGGTCAATGGGACCCCAGCATTTT.

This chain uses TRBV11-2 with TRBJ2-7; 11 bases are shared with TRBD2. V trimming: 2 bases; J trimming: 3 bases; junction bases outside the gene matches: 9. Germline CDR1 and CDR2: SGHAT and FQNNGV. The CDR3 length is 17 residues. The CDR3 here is CASSLFGPGLAVYEQYF. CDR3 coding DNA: TGTGCCAGCAGCTTATTCGGACCGGGACTAGCGGTCTACGAGCAGTACTTC. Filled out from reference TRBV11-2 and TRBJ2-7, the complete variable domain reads EAGVAQSPRYKIIEKRQSVAFWCNPISGHATLYWYQQILGQGPKLLIQFQNNGVVDDSQLPKDRFSAERLKGVDSTLKIQPAKLEDSAVYLCASSLFGPGLAVYEQYFGPGTRLTVT.

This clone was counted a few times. CDR3: CASRQDSFNEKLFF. The DNA of the CDR3 is TGTGCCAGCAGACAGGACAGTTTTAATGAAAAACTGTTTTTT. This chain links TRBV28 with TRBJ1-4; possibly TRBD1 for D (6 bases). Deletions cut 6 bases from V and 4 bases from J, with 12 bases between. This CDR3 spans 14 amino acids. Germline CDR1 is MDHEN and CDR2 is SYDVKM.

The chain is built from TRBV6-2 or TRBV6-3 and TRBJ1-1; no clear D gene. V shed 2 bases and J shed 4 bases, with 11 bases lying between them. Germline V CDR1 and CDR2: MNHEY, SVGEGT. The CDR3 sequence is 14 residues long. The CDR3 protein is CASSYAGRGTEAFF. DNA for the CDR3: TGTGCCAGCAGTTACGCAGGACGGGGCACTGAAGCTTTCTTT.

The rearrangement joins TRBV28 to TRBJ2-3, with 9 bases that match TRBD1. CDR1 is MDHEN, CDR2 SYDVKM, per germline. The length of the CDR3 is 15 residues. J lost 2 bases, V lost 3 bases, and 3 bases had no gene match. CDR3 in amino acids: CASSFDRGATDTQYF. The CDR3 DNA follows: TGTGCCAGCAGTTTTGACAGGGGGGCCACAGATACGCAGTATTTT.

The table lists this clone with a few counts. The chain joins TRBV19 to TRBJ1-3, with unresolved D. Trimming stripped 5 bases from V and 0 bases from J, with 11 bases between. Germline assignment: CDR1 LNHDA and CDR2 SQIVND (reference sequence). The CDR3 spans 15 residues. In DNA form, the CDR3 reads TGTGCCAGTAGTCCATCAGGCCTCTCTGGAAACACCATATATTTT. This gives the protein CASSPSGLSGNTIYF.

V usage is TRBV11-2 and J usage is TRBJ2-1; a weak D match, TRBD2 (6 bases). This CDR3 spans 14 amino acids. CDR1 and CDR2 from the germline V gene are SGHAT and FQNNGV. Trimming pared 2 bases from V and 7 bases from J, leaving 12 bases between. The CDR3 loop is CASSLRRDRNEQFF. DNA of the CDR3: TGTGCCAGCAGCTTACGGCGGGATCGGAATGAGCAGTTCTTC.

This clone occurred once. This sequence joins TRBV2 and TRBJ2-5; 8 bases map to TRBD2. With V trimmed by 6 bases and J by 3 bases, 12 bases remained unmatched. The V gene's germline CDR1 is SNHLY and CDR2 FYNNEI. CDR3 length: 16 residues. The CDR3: CASSAPLREVEETQYF. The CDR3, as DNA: TGTGCCAGCAGCGCCCCTCTGCGGGAGGTCGAAGAGACCCAGTACTTC.

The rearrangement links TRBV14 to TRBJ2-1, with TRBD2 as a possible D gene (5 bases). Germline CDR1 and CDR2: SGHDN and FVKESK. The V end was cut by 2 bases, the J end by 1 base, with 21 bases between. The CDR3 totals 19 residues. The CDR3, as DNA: TGTGCCAGCAGCCAAAGGGCTGGGGTAGAGCGGAAGTCCTACAATGAGCAGTTCTTC. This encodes CASSQRAGVERKSYNEQFF.

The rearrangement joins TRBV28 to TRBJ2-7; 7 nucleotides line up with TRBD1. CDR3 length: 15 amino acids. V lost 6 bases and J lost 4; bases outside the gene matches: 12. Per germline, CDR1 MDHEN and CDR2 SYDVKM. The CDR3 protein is CASRWDSQRGYEQYF. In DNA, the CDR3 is TGTGCCAGCAGATGGGACAGCCAAAGGGGGTACGAGCAGTACTTC.

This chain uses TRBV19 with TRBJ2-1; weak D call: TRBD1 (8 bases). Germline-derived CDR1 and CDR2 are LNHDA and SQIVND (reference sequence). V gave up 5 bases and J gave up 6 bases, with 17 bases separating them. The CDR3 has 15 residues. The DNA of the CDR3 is TGTGCCAGTAGTCCCAGGAGCGGGACAGGCAATGAGCAGTTCTTC. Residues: CASSPRSGTGNEQFF.

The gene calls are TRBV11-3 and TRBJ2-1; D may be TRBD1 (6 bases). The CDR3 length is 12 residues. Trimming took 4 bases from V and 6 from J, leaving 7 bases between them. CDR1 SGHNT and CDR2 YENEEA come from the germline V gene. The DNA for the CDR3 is TGTGCCAGCAGCTCGACAGGCAATGAGCAGTTCTTC. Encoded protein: CASSSTGNEQFF.

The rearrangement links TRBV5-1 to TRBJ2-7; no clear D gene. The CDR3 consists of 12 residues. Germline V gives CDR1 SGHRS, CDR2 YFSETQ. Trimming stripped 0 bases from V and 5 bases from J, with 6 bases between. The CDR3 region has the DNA TGCGCCAGCAGCTTGGTGGCCCACGAGCAGTACTTC. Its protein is CASSLVAHEQYF.

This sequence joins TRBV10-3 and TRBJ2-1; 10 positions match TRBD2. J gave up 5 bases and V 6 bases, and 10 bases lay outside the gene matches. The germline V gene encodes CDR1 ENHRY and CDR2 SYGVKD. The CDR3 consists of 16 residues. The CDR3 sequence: CAIRAGLAAVNNEQFF. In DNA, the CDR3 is TGTGCCATCAGGGCCGGACTAGCGGCAGTCAACAATGAGCAGTTCTTC.

CDR3 amino acids: CASSISGNFNEQFF. CDR3 coding DNA: TGTGCCAGCAGCATCAGCGGGAATTTCAATGAGCAGTTCTTC. The chain recombines TRBV7-3 with TRBJ2-1, with TRBD2 identical over 7 bases. The CDR3 is 14 residues long. Losses at the gene ends were 5 bases for V and 6 bases for J; bases not matched to a gene: 7. Looked up from germline, CDR1 is SGHTA and CDR2 is FQGTGA. The entire variable domain, with the rest obtained from reference TRBV7-3 and TRBJ2-1, is as follows: GAGVSQTPSNKVTEKGKYVELRCDPISGHTALYWYRQSLGQGPEFLIYFQGTGAADDSGLPNDRFFAVRPEGSVSTLKIQRTERGDSAVYLCASSISGNFNEQFFGPGTRLTVL.

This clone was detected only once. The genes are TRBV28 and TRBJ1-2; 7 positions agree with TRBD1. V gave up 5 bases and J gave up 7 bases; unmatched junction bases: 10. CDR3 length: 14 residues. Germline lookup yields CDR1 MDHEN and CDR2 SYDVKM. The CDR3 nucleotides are TGTGCCAGCAGTCTGGAACAGGGGCTCTCTGGCTACACCTTC. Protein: CASSLEQGLSGYTF.

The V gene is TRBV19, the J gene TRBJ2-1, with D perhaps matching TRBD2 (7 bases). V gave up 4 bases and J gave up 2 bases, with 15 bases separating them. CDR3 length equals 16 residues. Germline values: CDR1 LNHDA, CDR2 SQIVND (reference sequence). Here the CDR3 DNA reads TGTGCCAGTAGTACTGGACTAGGGGGGACCTACAATGAGCAGTTCTTC. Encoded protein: CASSTGLGGTYNEQFF.

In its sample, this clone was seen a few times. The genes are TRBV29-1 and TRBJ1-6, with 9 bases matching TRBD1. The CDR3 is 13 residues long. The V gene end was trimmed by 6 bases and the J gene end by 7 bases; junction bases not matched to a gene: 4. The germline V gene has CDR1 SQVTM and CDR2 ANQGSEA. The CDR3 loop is CSVAGTGNSPLHF. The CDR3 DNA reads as TGCAGCGTGGCCGGGACAGGGAATTCACCCCTCCACTTT.

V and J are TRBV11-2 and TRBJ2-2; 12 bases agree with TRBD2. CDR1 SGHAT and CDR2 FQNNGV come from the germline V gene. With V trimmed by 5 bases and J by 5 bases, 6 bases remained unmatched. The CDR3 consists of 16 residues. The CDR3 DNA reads TGTGCCAGCAGCCCCGGGACTAGCGGGTTTACCGGGGAGCTGTTTTTT. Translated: CASSPGTSGFTGELFF.

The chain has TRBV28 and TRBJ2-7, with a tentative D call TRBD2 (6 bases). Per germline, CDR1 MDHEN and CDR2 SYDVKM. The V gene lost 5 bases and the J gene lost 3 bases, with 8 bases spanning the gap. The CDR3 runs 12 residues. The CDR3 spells CASSGRIYEQYF. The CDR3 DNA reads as TGTGCCAGCAGTGGGAGGATCTACGAGCAGTACTTC.

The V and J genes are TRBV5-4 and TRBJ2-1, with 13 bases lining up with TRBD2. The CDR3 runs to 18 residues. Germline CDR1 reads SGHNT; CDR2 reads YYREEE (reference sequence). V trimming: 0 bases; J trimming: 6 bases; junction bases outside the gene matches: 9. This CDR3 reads CASSLELAGGPTLNEQFF. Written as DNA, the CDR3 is TGTGCCAGCAGCTTGGAACTAGCGGGAGGGCCGACTCTCAATGAGCAGTTCTTC.

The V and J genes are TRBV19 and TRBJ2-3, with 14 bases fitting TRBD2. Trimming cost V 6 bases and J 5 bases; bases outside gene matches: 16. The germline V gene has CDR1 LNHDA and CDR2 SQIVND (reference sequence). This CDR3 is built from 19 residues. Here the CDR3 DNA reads TGTGCCAGTAGGTCGTCCACCGGGACTAGCGGGAGTGGGAGAGATACGCAGTATTTT. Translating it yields CASRSSTGTSGSGRDTQYF. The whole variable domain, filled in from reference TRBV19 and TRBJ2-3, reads DGGITQSPKYLFRKEGQNVTLSCEQNLNHDAMYWYRQDPGQGLRLIYYSQIVNDFQKGDIAEGYSVSREKKESFPLTVTSAQKNPTAFYLCASRSSTGTSGSGRDTQYFGPGTRLTVL.

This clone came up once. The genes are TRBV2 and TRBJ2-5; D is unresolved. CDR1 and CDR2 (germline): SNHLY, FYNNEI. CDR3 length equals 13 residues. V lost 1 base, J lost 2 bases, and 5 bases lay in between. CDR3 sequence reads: CASSEELQETQYF. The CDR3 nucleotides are TGTGCCAGCAGTGAAGAGCTGCAAGAGACCCAGTACTTC.

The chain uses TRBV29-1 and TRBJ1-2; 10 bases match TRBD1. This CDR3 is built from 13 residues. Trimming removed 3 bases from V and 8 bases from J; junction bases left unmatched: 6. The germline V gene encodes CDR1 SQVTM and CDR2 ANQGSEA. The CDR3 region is CSVERQGALGYTF. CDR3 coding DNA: TGCAGCGTTGAGAGACAGGGGGCGCTGGGCTACACCTTC.

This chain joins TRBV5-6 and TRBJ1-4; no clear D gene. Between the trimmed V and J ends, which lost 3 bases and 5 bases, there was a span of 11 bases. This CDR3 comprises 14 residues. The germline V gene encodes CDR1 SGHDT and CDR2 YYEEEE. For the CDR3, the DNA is TGTGCCAGCAGCTATGACACGAGAAATGAAAAACTGTTTTTT. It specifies CASSYDTRNEKLFF. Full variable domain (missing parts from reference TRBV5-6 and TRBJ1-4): DAGVTQSPTHLIKTRGQQVTLRCSPKSGHDTVSWYQQALGQGPQFIFQYYEEEERQRGNFPDRFSGHQFPNYSSELNVNALLLGDSALYLCASSYDTRNEKLFFGSGTQLSVL.

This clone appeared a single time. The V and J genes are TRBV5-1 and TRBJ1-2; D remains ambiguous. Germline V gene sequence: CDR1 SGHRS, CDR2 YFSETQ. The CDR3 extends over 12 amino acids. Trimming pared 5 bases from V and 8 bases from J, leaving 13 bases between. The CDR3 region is CASSSTGYGYTF. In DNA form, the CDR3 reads TGCGCCAGCAGTTCCACGGGGTACGGCTACACCTTC.

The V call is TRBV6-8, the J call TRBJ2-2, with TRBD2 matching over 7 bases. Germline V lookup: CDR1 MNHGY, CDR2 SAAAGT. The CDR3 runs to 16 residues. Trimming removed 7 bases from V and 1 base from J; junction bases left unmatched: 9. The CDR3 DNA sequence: TGTGCCAGCAACCTAAACCAGCGGGAGAACACCGGGGAGCTGTTTTTT. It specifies CASNLNQRENTGELFF.

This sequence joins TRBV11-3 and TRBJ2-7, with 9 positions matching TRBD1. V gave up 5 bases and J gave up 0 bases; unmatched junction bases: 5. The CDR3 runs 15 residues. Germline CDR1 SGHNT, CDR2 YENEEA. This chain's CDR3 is CASSAGTGTSYEQYF. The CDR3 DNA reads TGTGCCAGCAGCGCAGGGACAGGGACCTCCTACGAGCAGTACTTC.

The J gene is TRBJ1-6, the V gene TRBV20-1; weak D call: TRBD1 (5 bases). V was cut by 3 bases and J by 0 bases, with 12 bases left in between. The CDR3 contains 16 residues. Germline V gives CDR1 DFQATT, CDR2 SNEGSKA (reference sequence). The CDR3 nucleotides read TGCAGTGCTAGTGGGGCCTTGAGCTCCTATAATTCACCCCTCCACTTT. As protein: CSASGALSSYNSPLHF.

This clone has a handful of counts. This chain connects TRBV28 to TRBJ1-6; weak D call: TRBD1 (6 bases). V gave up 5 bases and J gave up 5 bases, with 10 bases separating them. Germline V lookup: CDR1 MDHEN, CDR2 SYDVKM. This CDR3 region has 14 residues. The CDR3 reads CASSTGHHNSPLHF. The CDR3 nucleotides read TGTGCCAGCAGTACGGGACACCATAATTCACCCCTCCACTTT.

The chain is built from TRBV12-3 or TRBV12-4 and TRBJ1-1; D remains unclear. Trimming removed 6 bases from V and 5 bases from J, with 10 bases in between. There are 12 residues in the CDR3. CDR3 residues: CASRPGGTEAFF. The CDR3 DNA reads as TGTGCCAGCAGACCGGGTGGGACTGAAGCTTTCTTT.